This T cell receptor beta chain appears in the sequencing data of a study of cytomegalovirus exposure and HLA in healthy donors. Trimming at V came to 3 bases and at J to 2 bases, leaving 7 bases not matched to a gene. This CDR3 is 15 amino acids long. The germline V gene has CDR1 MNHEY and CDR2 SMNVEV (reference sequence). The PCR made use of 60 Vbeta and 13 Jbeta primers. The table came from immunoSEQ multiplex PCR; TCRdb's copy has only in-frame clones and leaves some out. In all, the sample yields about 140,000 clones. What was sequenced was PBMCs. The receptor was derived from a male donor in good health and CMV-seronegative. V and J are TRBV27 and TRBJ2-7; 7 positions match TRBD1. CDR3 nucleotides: TGTGCCAGCAGTTTGAACAGGGGCCAAGCCTACGAGCAGTACTTC. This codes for CASSLNRGQAYEQYF.